This T cell receptor (beta chain) was identified during a study of beta chain features in type 1 diabetes. From germline, CDR1 is SGHTA and CDR2 FQGTGA. The CDR3 loop spans 17 amino acids. V was pared by 5 bases and J by 0 bases, with 9 bases of the junction left unmatched. The study reverse transcribed the entire isolated RNA, so it sequenced expressed TCRB transcripts. The assay was immunoSEQ multiplex PCR, and TCRdb's table has in-frame clones only and misses some. The table has hundreds of thousands of clones, roughly 13% seen once. Regarding this clone: The antigen is undetermined.

Regarding the study as a whole: TCRB CDR3s were moderately but significantly shorter in Type 1 diabetes patients in all four CD4+ subsets. Junctions at VDJ sites from type 1 diabetes patients had fewer insertions and more deletions.

Input material: naive CD4+ T cells from blood. This clonotype was obtained from a man between 18 and 35 years old in good health. The chain couples TRBV7-3 to TRBJ2-2; TRBD2 agrees at 7 bases. The CDR3 DNA reads as TGTGCCAGCAGCCTCACGGCCGGGACTACGAACACCGGGGAGCTGTTTTTT. Protein sequence: CASSLTAGTTNTGELFF.